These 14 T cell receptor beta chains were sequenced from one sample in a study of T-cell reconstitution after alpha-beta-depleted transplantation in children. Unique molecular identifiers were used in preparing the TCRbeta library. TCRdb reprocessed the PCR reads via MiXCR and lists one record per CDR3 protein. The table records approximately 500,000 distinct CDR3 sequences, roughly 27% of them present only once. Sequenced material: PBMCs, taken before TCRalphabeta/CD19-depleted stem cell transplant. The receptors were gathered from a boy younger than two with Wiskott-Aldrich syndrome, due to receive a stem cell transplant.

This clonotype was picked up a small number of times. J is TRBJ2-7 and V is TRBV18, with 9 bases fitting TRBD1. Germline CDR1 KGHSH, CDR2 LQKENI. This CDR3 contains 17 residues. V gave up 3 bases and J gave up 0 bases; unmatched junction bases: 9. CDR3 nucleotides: TGTGCCAGCTCACCCTTAAGGACAGGGGCCAACTCCTACGAGCAGTACTTC. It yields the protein CASSPLRTGANSYEQYF.

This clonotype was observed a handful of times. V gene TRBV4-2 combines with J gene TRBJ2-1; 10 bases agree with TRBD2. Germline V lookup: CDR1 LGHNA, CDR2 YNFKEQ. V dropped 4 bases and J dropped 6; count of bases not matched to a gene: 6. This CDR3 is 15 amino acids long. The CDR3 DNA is TGTGCCAGCAGCCCCCCAGCGGGAGGGCCCAATGAGCAGTTCTTC. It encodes CASSPPAGGPNEQFF.

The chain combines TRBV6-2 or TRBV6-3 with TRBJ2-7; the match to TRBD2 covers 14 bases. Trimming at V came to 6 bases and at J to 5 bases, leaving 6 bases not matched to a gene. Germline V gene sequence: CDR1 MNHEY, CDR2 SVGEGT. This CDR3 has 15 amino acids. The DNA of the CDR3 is TGTGCCAGCAGCAGACTAGCGGGAGGGATCGACGAGCAGTACTTC. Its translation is CASSRLAGGIDEQYF.

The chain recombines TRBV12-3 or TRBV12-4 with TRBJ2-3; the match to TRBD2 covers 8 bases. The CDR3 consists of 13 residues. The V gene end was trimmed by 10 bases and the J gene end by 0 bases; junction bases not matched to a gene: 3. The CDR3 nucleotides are TGTGCCACCAAGCGGGGGAGCACAGATACGCAGTATTTT. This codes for CATKRGSTDTQYF.

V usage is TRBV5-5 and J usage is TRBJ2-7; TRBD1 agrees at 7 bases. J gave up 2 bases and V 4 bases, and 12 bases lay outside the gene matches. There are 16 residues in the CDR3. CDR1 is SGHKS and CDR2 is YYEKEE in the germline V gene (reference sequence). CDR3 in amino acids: CASSPLQGLMPYEQYF. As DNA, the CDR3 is TGTGCCAGCAGCCCACTACAGGGGCTTATGCCCTACGAGCAGTACTTC.

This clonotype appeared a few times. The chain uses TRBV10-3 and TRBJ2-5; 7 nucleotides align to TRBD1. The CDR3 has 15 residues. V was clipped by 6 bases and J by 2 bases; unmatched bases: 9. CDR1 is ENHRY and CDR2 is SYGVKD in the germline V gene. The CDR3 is CAIRNRDSSQETQYF. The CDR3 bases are TGTGCCATCAGAAACCGGGACAGTTCTCAAGAGACCCAGTACTTC.

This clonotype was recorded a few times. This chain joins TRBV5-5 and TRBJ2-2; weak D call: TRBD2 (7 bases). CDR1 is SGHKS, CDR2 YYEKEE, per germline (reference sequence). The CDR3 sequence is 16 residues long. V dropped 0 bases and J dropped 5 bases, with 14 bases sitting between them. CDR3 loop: CASSLVSRGGTGELFF. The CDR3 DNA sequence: TGTGCCAGCAGCTTGGTCAGCAGGGGAGGGACCGGGGAGCTGTTTTTT.

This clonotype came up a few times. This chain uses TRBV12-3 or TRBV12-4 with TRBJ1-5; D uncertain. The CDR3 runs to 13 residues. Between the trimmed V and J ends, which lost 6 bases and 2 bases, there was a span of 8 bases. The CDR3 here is CASSSYGNQPQHF. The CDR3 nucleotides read TGTGCCAGCAGCAGCTACGGCAATCAGCCCCAGCATTTT.

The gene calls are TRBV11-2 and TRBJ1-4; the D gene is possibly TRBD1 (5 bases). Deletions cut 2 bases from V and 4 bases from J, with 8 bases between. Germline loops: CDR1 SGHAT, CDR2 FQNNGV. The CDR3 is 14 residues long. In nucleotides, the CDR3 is TGTGCCAGCAGCTTACAGGGTCTTAATGAAAAACTGTTTTTT. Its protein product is CASSLQGLNEKLFF.

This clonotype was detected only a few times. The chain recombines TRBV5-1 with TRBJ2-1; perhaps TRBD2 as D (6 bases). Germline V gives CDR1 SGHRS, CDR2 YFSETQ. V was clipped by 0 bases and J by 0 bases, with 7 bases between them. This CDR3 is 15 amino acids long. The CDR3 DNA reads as TGCGCCAGCAGCTTGGAGCGGGCCTCCTACAATGAGCAGTTCTTC. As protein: CASSLERASYNEQFF.

The CDR3 is CSARGRASSYNSPLHF. As DNA, the CDR3 is TGCAGTGCTAGAGGGCGCGCGAGCTCCTATAATTCACCCCTCCACTTT. V gene TRBV20-1 combines with J gene TRBJ1-6, with D unresolved. V lost 1 base and J lost 0, with 10 bases in between. This CDR3 region has 16 residues. Germline lookup yields CDR1 DFQATT and CDR2 SNEGSKA (reference sequence).

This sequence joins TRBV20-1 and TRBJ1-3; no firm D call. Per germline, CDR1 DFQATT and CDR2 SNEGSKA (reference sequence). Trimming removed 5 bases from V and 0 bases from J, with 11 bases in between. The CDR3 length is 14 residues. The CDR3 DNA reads TGCAGTGCTGGGTCGTATAGCTCTGGAAACACCATATATTTT. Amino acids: CSAGSYSSGNTIYF.

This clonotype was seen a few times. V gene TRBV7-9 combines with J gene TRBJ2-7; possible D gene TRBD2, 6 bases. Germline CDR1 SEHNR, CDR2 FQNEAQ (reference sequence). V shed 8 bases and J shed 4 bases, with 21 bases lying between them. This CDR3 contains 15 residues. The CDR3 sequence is CASASGREGPYEQYF. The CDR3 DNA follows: TGTGCCAGCGCCTCGGGGCGGGAAGGGCCTTACGAGCAGTACTTC.

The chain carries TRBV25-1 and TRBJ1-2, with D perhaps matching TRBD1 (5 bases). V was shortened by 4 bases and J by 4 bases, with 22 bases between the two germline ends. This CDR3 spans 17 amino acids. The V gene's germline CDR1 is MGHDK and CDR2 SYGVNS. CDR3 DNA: TGTGCCAGCAGTGGGAACAGCGGGGGGACGCTCGGCTATGGCTACACCTTC. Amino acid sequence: CASSGNSGGTLGYGYTF.